The source of this T cell receptor (beta chain) is a study of T-cell reconstitution after alpha-beta-depleted transplantation in children (dated by TCRdb to the mid-2010s). With respect to the entire study: T-cell immune reconstitution after TCRalphabeta/CD19-depleted allogeneic hematopoietic cell transplantation in children was quantitatively tracked in the study by means of TCR repertoire profiling. Broader findings and caveats from the paper: In some patients, the high TCRbeta diversity seen at day 60 was put down to recipient T cells and intrathymic progenitors that had survived conditioning. Hyperexpanded clone frequencies declined over subsequent months; after one year, T-cell counts and TCRbeta diversity were mostly attributed to newly produced T cells. Apparently early alphabetaT-cell count recovery about two months after transplant reportedly relied on only several hundred rapidly expanded clones derived from non-depleted graft cells.

Reading the germline V gene gives CDR1 SGHTA and CDR2 FQGTGA. From cysteine to phenylalanine, the CDR3 is 14 amino acids long. Only the CDR3 part of the read is kept: 42 bases, read in frame from the first base. V and J lose 2 bases and 4 bases, and a span of 10 bases separates them. What the treatment or condition label conveys for this sample: allogeneic hematopoietic cell transplantation with graft depleted of TCRalphabeta T cells and CD19 B cells. Transplant recipients were children who received TCRalphabeta/CD19-depleted allogeneic hematopoietic cell grafts. As concerns this clonotype: Its specific antigen is unknown. Base qualities are not at hand, and no much larger clone is one base apart.

The library was built by means of PCR. The sample was run on an Illumina HiSeq 2500. To normalize quantification of the TCRbeta repertoire, the TCR libraries were built with molecular barcoding that relied on unique molecular identifiers. TCRdb applied fastp at Q25 and MiXCR to the public reads, then kept only in-frame beta chains. Each entry is one CDR3 protein sequence, shown with its most common DNA and genes. The sample table records roughly 670,000 distinct CDR3 sequences; about an eighth of these occur just once. The ten biggest clones cover 0.79% of the sample. This specimen consisted of PBMCs, obtained before TCRalphabeta/CD19-depleted stem cell transplant. The TCR comes from a girl aged 2 to 10 with congenital amegakaryocytic thrombocytopenia, due to receive a stem cell transplant. The rearranged chain carries TRBV7-3 and TRBJ2-3; the best D guess is TRBD2, with 5 bases matching. The CDR3 loop reads CASSLLGGPDTQYF. The DNA reads TGTGCCAGCAGCTTACTCGGAGGTCCAGATACGCAGTATTTT.